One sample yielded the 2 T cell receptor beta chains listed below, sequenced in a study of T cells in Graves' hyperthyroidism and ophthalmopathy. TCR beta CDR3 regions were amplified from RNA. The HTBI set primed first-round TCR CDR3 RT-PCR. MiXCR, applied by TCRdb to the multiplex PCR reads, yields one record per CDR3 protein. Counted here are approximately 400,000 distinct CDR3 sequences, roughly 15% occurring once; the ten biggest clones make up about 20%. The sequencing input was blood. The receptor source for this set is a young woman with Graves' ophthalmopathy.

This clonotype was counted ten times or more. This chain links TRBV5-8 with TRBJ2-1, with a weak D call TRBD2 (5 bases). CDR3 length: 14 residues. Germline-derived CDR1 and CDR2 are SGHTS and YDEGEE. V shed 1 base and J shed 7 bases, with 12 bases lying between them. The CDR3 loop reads CASSLPPGSNEQFF. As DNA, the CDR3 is TGTGCCAGCAGCTTGCCTCCGGGGTCAAATGAGCAGTTCTTC.

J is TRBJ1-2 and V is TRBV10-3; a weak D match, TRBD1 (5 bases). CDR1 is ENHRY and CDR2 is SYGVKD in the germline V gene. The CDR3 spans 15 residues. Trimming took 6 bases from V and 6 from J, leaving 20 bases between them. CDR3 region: CAISVKGVSDDGYTF. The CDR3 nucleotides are TGTGCCATCAGCGTTAAAGGGGTAAGCGACGATGGCTACACCTTC.